Listed below are T cell receptor beta chains from one sample, sequenced in a study of metastatic and nonmetastatic thyroid tumors. Using MiXCR, TCRdb re-called clones from the PCR reads. Seen here are around 14,000 clones, about a quarter observed once, and the top ten hold approximately 11%. The sequenced sample consisted of tumor tissue. The receptors were gathered from a female donor with papillary thyroid cancer or a benign thyroid nodule (not recorded which). Some clones in this sample may be carry-over from other donors' samples. The CDR3 runs from the conserved cysteine through the conserved F or W. D genes are given only for firm matches. Size values are once, few and many counts, or a class for expanded clones, and some rows have none.

V	size	D	J	CDR3
TRBV7-2	many	.	TRBJ2-4	CASSLAGAKNIQYF
TRBV5-1	.	.	TRBJ2-7	CASSLGAGASYEQYF
TRBV12-3/TRBV12-4	medium-sized	.	TRBJ1-5	CASTAGYQPQHF
TRBV6-1	.	.	TRBJ1-4	CASSERVKTATNEKLFF
TRBV5-6	.	.	TRBJ2-5	CASSFGPGQGVEQETQYF
TRBV24-1	.	TRBD1	TRBJ1-5	CARGSGTGGYSNQPQHF
TRBV12-3/TRBV12-4	medium-sized	.	TRBJ2-3	CASSLGGSTDTQYF
TRBV27	.	.	TRBJ2-7	CAISRTASYEQYF
TRBV27	.	.	TRBJ1-2	CASSLTVYYGYTF
TRBV7-9	many	.	TRBJ1-2	CASSSPSGYGYTF
TRBV12-3/TRBV12-4	.	TRBD2	TRBJ2-3	CASSLGLASTDTQYF
TRBV4-1	many	TRBD2	TRBJ2-3	CASSRSGRDTDTQYF
TRBV5-6	many	TRBD2	TRBJ2-5	CASWGLAGEETQYF
TRBV2	medium-sized	.	TRBJ1-2	CASSGGAGYTF
TRBV11-3	medium-sized	TRBD2	TRBJ2-1	CASSPGTSGRGEQFF
TRBV19	few	TRBD2	TRBJ2-5	CASSRETSGRETQYF
TRBV2	.	TRBD1	TRBJ1-2	CASSRDRGTNYGYTF
TRBV4-1	many	TRBD2	TRBJ2-5	CASSMTLAGGPSLQETQYF
TRBV25-1	few	.	TRBJ2-3	CASSAGDPQYF
TRBV10-2	many	.	TRBJ2-5	CASSETGSRETQYF
TRBV27	.	TRBD2	TRBJ2-5	CASSEIEGGSETQYF
TRBV2	many	TRBD1	TRBJ1-1	CASSAGQGWTEAFF
TRBV25-1	.	.	TRBJ2-3	CASKNTDTDTQYF
TRBV28	.	.	TRBJ2-3	CASLGATRTDARYF
TRBV5-6	.	.	TRBJ1-3	CASSRGRLSGNTIYF
TRBV27	many	.	TRBJ2-1	CASSPRRAYNEQFF
TRBV20-1	many	.	TRBJ1-4	CSAPSNEKLFF
TRBV20-1	medium-sized	TRBD2	TRBJ2-5	CSAREKSGKDFYQETQYF
TRBV6-1	.	.	TRBJ1-2	CASSGVRGDGYTF
TRBV6-1	.	TRBD2	TRBJ2-5	CASRSGSGSIGETQYF
TRBV6-4	many	.	TRBJ2-1	CASSEGIRDTDEQFF
TRBV9	many	TRBD1	TRBJ2-1	CASSPPPDRGQGEQFF
TRBV5-6	.	.	TRBJ2-1	CASSLNYLGEQFF
TRBV28	medium-sized	.	TRBJ2-7	CASSLGGASYEQYF
TRBV6-1	few	TRBD1	TRBJ1-3	CASRQGAEGNTIYF
TRBV19	medium-sized	TRBD1	TRBJ2-3	CASSINWSGQGIYF
TRBV18	few	.	TRBJ1-2	CASSPESGVGYTF
TRBV19	medium-sized	TRBD2	TRBJ2-7	CASSTTSDPSYEQYF
TRBV7-9	.	.	TRBJ2-7	CASSLAGQSVNEQYF
TRBV25-1	large	.	TRBJ1-6	CASRLGTNSPLHF
TRBV28	.	TRBD1	TRBJ2-7	CASSLSNPAGTGNKYF
TRBV6-1	.	TRBD2	TRBJ2-3	CASSELAGATDTQYF
TRBV7-9	.	.	TRBJ2-7	CAIDLGGDEQYF
TRBV20-1	once	.	TRBJ2-7	CSARSPTARRVNIEQYF
TRBV10-2	many	.	TRBJ1-5	CASSAGSNQPQHF
TRBV14	many	TRBD2	TRBJ2-5	CASSQGVTSGEETQYF
TRBV6-1	medium-sized	TRBD1	TRBJ1-1	CASKTGTGRMNTEAFF
TRBV2	medium-sized	TRBD2	TRBJ2-5	CASSEELAGGIETQYF
TRBV20-1	medium-sized	.	TRBJ2-7	CSARSVATYEQYF
TRBV6-1	large	TRBD1	TRBJ2-7	CASSVIGQDRIYEQYF